Following are 28 T cell receptor beta chains from one sample sequenced in a study of T-cell memory formation after mild COVID-19. TCRdb recomputed calls from the 5' RACE reads with MiXCR, one row per CDR3 protein. The sample has a few hundred thousand distinct CDR3 sequences, roughly 15% seen once. The sample taken for sequencing was PBMCs or a T cell subset sorted from them (not recorded which). The receptors derive from a man aged 18 to 29 who had mild COVID-19 (a few samples of this study predate the infection). Cell type and time point are not known.

The chain has TRBV20-1 and TRBJ1-3; possible D gene TRBD1, 5 bases. This CDR3 is 16 amino acids long. CDR1 is DFQATT and CDR2 is SNEGSKA in the germline V gene (reference sequence). V lost 0 bases to trimming and J lost 4 bases, with 16 bases between them. Here the CDR3 DNA reads TGCAGTGCTAGAGAGGGGCTGGGGTGGGAAGGAAACACCATATATTTT. It yields the protein CSAREGLGWEGNTIYF.

This clonotype was seen more than once but under ten times. V usage is TRBV6-5 and J usage is TRBJ1-5; TRBD1 is a possible D gene (6 bases). V was clipped by 6 bases and J by 2 bases, with 14 bases between them. The CDR3 totals 15 residues. Germline lookup yields CDR1 MNHEY and CDR2 SVGAGI. CDR3 sequence reads: CASRPGTSGNQPQHF. In DNA form, the CDR3 reads TGTGCCAGCAGACCCGGGACAAGTGGCAATCAGCCCCAGCATTTT.

This clonotype was detected a few times. The chain uses TRBV12-3 or TRBV12-4 and TRBJ2-3; D remains unclear. The CDR3 is made up of 12 amino acids. V gave up 6 bases and J gave up 9 bases, with 13 bases separating them. CDR3 in DNA: TGTGCCAGCAGCCTTTCCCCGGACACGCAGTATTTT. It is translated as CASSLSPDTQYF.

This rearrangement joins TRBV7-2 to TRBJ2-2; D remains ambiguous. This CDR3 comprises 12 residues. V lost 5 bases, J lost 7 bases, and 8 bases lay in between. Germline-derived CDR1 and CDR2 are SGHTA and FQGNSA. The CDR3 is CASSPTGGELFF. The CDR3 DNA follows: TGTGCCAGCAGCCCCACTGGCGGGGAGCTGTTTTTT.

This clonotype was observed a single time. Being one base from a much bigger clone, this may be a read error. This chain's CDR3 is CASSFGRNTGELFF. CDR3 in DNA: TGTGCCAGCAGTTTCGGGAGGAACACCGGGGAGCTGTTTTTT. V is TRBV27 and J is TRBJ2-2, with D perhaps matching TRBD2 (6 bases). Trimming left V 3 bases short and J 1 base short, with 6 bases between. Germline assignment: CDR1 MNHEY and CDR2 SMNVEV (reference sequence). The CDR3 is 14 residues long.

The genes are TRBV4-3 and TRBJ2-3, with 9 positions matching TRBD2. Germline trimming cut 2 bases from V and 5 bases from J; bases unmatched to any gene: 8. The CDR3 sequence is 16 residues long. Germline V gene lookup returns CDR1 LGHNA and CDR2 YSLEER. As DNA, the CDR3 is TGCGCCAGCAGCCAATTGGGCGGGGGGGCAGGAGATACGCAGTATTTT. Protein sequence: CASSQLGGGAGDTQYF.

The chain is built from TRBV4-1 and TRBJ1-5; D is unclear. Deletions cut 3 bases from V and 7 bases from J, with 19 bases between. This CDR3 has 16 residues. Germline CDR1 reads MGHRA; CDR2 reads YSYEKL. In DNA, the CDR3 is TGCGCCAGCAGCCAGGATAGTGGAGGCGCGTGGCAGCCCCAGCATTTT. Amino acid sequence: CASSQDSGGAWQPQHF.

This clonotype was counted between two and nine times. CDR3 residues: CASSRMVNPRRNEQFF. CDR3 coding DNA: TGTGCCAGCAGCCGAATGGTCAATCCCAGGCGGAATGAGCAGTTCTTC. The gene calls are TRBV7-6 and TRBJ2-1, with D hard to call. CDR3 length: 16 amino acids. CDR1 and CDR2 (germline): SGHVS, FNYEAQ. V lost 5 bases and J 7 bases, leaving 21 bases between the germline ends.

The table lists this clonotype with a few counts. The chain links TRBV29-1 to TRBJ2-5, with 7 bases fitting TRBD1. The V gene's germline CDR1 is SQVTM and CDR2 ANQGSEA. Trimming removed 8 bases from V and 2 bases from J; junction bases left unmatched: 5. The CDR3 loop spans 12 amino acids. CDR3 nucleotides: TGCAGCTTCCGGGACAGACAAGAGACCCAGTACTTC. It translates to CSFRDRQETQYF.

This clonotype was counted only a few times. The chain joins TRBV4-3 to TRBJ2-3; 8 bases line up with TRBD2. CDR3 size: 13 residues. Germline-derived CDR1 and CDR2 are LGHNA and YSLEER. With 4 bases clipped from V and 11 bases from J, the junction kept 8 bases outside the gene matches. The DNA of the CDR3 is TGCGCCAGCAGCCCCCTCACGGGGGGGGGGCAGTATTTT. Translation gives CASSPLTGGGQYF.

The chain is built from TRBV27 and TRBJ1-5; the match to TRBD1 covers 9 bases. The CDR3 loop spans 15 amino acids. V shed 6 bases and J 4 bases; nucleotides not matched to a gene: 7. Germline values: CDR1 MNHEY, CDR2 SMNVEV (reference sequence). The CDR3 DNA sequence: TGTGCCAGCAGGATGGGACAGGGAGGTAATCAGCCCCAGCATTTT. This encodes CASRMGQGGNQPQHF.

This clonotype was seen a few times. The chain joins TRBV4-3 to TRBJ2-2; 8 positions agree with TRBD2. CDR3 length equals 16 residues. V lost 4 bases and J lost 4; bases outside the gene matches: 8. Germline assignment: CDR1 LGHNA and CDR2 YSLEER. The CDR3, as DNA: TGCGCCAGCAGCCGGTCGGGGGGGACGACCACCGGGGAGCTGTTTTTT. Its translation: CASSRSGGTTTGELFF.

This clonotype was counted only a few times. V gene TRBV27 combines with J gene TRBJ2-5; tentatively, D is TRBD1 or TRBD2 (6 bases each). V shed 8 bases and J shed 4 bases, with 14 bases lying between them. The CDR3 covers 13 residues. Germline lookup yields CDR1 MNHEY and CDR2 SMNVEV (reference sequence). In DNA form, the CDR3 reads TGTGCCAGCGCGGGACAATCGTCAGAGACCCAGTACTTC. Protein sequence: CASAGQSSETQYF.

V usage is TRBV11-3 and J usage is TRBJ2-5; D uncertain. The V and J ends lost 1 base and 1 base respectively, with 10 bases between them. Per germline, CDR1 SGHNT and CDR2 YENEEA. This CDR3 has 15 residues. The DNA of the CDR3 is TGTGCCAGCAGCTTAGGGTTAGGTGCCCAAGAGACCCAGTACTTC. It encodes CASSLGLGAQETQYF.

This clonotype was recorded a few times. The chain links TRBV20-1 to TRBJ2-3; a weak D match, TRBD2 (5 bases). The ends were cut back, 4 bases at V and 3 bases at J, with 17 bases in the middle. This CDR3 comprises 15 residues. In germline, CDR1 is DFQATT, CDR2 SNEGSKA (reference sequence). The CDR3 sequence is CSATTRTRGTDTQYF. DNA for the CDR3: TGCAGTGCTACCACCCGTACTCGAGGGACAGATACGCAGTATTTT.

The V call is TRBV3-1, the J call TRBJ2-2; no clear D. The germline V and J ends were trimmed by 3 bases and 5 bases, with 4 bases remaining between them. This CDR3 spans 12 amino acids. Looked up from germline, CDR1 is LGHDT and CDR2 is YNNKEL (reference sequence). CDR3 residues: CASSHPTGELFF. Here the CDR3 DNA reads TGTGCCAGCAGCCACCCTACCGGGGAGCTGTTTTTT.

This chain links TRBV4-1 with TRBJ2-3, with D unclear. CDR3 length: 13 amino acids. From germline, CDR1 is MGHRA and CDR2 YSYEKL. Trimming removed 3 bases at V and 9 bases at J, with 13 bases between. CDR3 sequence: CASSHPQSGTQYF. The DNA for the CDR3 is TGCGCCAGCAGCCATCCCCAATCCGGGACGCAGTATTTT.

This clonotype occurred a few times. The V call is TRBV5-1, the J call TRBJ2-3, with a tentative D call TRBD1 (6 bases). Germline values: CDR1 SGHRS, CDR2 YFSETQ. V dropped 4 bases and J dropped 2 bases, with 11 bases sitting between them. The CDR3 contains 14 residues. Written as DNA, the CDR3 is TGCGCCAGCAGCCCTGGACAGCCCACAGATACGCAGTATTTT. Its translation is CASSPGQPTDTQYF.

This clonotype was seen more than once but under ten times. This chain's CDR3 is CSASKAPGGGETQYF. CDR3 DNA sequence: TGCAGTGCTAGTAAAGCCCCCGGCGGTGGAGAGACCCAGTACTTC. V and J are TRBV20-1 and TRBJ2-5; unclear D gene. The CDR3 has 15 residues. Between the trimmed V and J ends, which lost 3 bases and 4 bases, there was a span of 18 bases. Germline V gene lookup returns CDR1 DFQATT and CDR2 SNEGSKA (reference sequence).

There are a few counts of this clonotype. This sequence joins TRBV4-3 and TRBJ1-6; D possibly corresponds to TRBD1 (5 bases). This CDR3 region has 18 residues. Germline CDR1 reads LGHNA; CDR2 reads YSLEER. Trimming removed 0 bases at V and 1 base at J, with 13 bases between. This CDR3 reads CASSQDPRGGSYNSPLHF. The CDR3 bases are TGCGCCAGCAGCCAAGACCCCCGTGGGGGTTCCTATAATTCACCCCTCCACTTT.

This clonotype was detected only a few times. The chain is built from TRBV4-2 and TRBJ2-7; D might be TRBD2 (7 bases). CDR1 is LGHNA and CDR2 is YNFKEQ in the germline V gene. V dropped 3 bases and J dropped 2 bases, with 17 bases sitting between them. The CDR3 has 16 amino acids. CDR3 amino acids: CASSQIGGAGTYEQYF. The CDR3 region has the DNA TGTGCCAGCAGCCAGATAGGGGGGGCGGGGACCTACGAGCAGTACTTC.

This chain uses TRBV5-1 with TRBJ1-6; D gene uncertain. V lost 0 bases, J lost 8 bases, and 12 bases lay in between. The CDR3 covers 15 residues. Looked up from germline, CDR1 is SGHRS and CDR2 is YFSETQ. DNA of the CDR3: TGCGCCAGCAGCTTGGCCGGCCCCAGTTATTCACCCCTCCACTTT. Protein sequence: CASSLAGPSYSPLHF.

This clonotype was recorded at least ten times. This rearrangement joins TRBV5-1 to TRBJ2-5; D remains unclear. V was trimmed by 4 bases and J by 1 base, leaving 11 bases between them. Germline loops: CDR1 SGHRS, CDR2 YFSETQ. This CDR3 is 14 amino acids long. This CDR3 reads CASSRFEVQETQYF. The CDR3 coding sequence is TGCGCCAGCAGCCGTTTTGAAGTCCAAGAGACCCAGTACTTC. The full variable domain, its missing parts supplied by reference TRBV5-1 and TRBJ2-5, is KAGVTQTPRYLIKTRGQQVTLSCSPISGHRSVSWYQQTPGQGLQFLFEYFSETQRNKGNFPGRFSGRQFSNSRSEMNVSTLELGDSALYLCASSRFEVQETQYFGPGTRLLVL.

The DNA of the CDR3 is TGTGCCAGTAGTCACGTAAGGGGCCTGGACGAGCAGTACTTC. It codes for CASSHVRGLDEQYF. J is TRBJ2-7 and V is TRBV19; possibly TRBD1 for D (5 bases). The germline V gene encodes CDR1 LNHDA and CDR2 SQIVND (reference sequence). Trimming cost V 5 bases and J 5 bases, with 16 bases left between them. The CDR3 covers 14 residues.

This clonotype was found a few times. The chain is built from TRBV5-6 and TRBJ1-1, with D possibly TRBD1 on 6 matching bases. CDR3 length: 16 residues. CDR1 is SGHDT, CDR2 YYEEEE, per germline. Trimming cost V 3 bases and J 0 bases, with 15 bases left between them. The CDR3 bases are TGTGCCAGCAGCTCCTGGACAGCGATAATGAACACTGAAGCTTTCTTT. It yields the protein CASSSWTAIMNTEAFF.

The chain employs TRBV18 and TRBJ2-3; unclear D gene. V was cut by 3 bases and J by 6 bases, with 13 bases left in between. The CDR3 extends over 14 amino acids. The V gene's germline CDR1 is KGHSH and CDR2 LQKENI. The CDR3 DNA sequence: TGTGCCAGCTCACCGACGGGTTCCGGGGATACGCAGTATTTT. Its protein product is CASSPTGSGDTQYF.

Comment on this clonotype: The DNA is omitted, as the CDR3 cannot be located on it reliably, and the CDR3 follows TCRdb's listing. The V and J genes are TRBV9 and TRBJ2-5; the table's D call, TRBD1, has no DNA check behind it. The CDR3 is 15 residues long, counting both termini. Germline V lookup: CDR1 SGDLS, CDR2 YYNGEE. CDR3 protein: CASSVDSGQGETQYF.

This clonotype was observed a few times. J is TRBJ1-1 and V is TRBV9, with D perhaps matching TRBD1 (6 bases). V lost 0 bases and J 0 bases, leaving 12 bases between the germline ends. Germline lookup yields CDR1 SGDLS and CDR2 YYNGEE. This CDR3 is built from 16 residues. DNA for the CDR3: TGTGCCAGCAGCGTAGGGGGGGGCGCTGTGAACACTGAAGCTTTCTTT. This sequence encodes CASSVGGGAVNTEAFF.